This section outlines one T cell receptor beta chain sequence together with its context. This sample is drawn from a study of CD8 T cells in Susac syndrome. About 0.5 to 1 ug RNA was reverse transcribed with random hexamers. Across 54 Vbeta and 13 Jbeta, immunoSEQ multiplex PCR amplified TCR beta CDR3. TCRdb itself ran the immunoSEQ multiplex PCR reads through MiXCR, one entry per CDR3 protein. The profile covers about 110,000 distinct CDR3 sequences, with 90% to 96% appearing a single time and about 0.095% taken by the ten largest. In blood CD8+ and CD4+ T cells, TCR beta underwent sequencing. Through negative isolation, CD4+ and CD8+ T cells were obtained, while TEMRA cells were enriched using FACS. Germline V gene lookup returns CDR1 MNHEY and CDR2 SVGEGT. The CDR3 extends over 16 amino acids. V gave up 5 bases and J gave up 4 bases; unmatched junction bases: 7.

The source of this sequence is a human donor in good health. The sequenced sample was CD4+ T cells from PBMCs. This chain links TRBV6-2 or TRBV6-3 with TRBJ2-1; 11 bases are a match to TRBD2. The CDR3 spells CASSHPGLAAYNEQFF. The CDR3 DNA is TGTGCCAGCAGTCATCCGGGACTAGCGGCTTACAATGAGCAGTTCTTC.